A single sample gave rise to the 27 T cell receptor beta chains below, sequenced in a study of T-cell memory formation after mild COVID-19. Each CDR3 protein is one row after TCRdb ran MiXCR on the 5' RACE reads. The sample lists about 560,000 distinct CDR3 sequences, roughly 17% occurring once. The sequencing input was PBMCs or a T cell subset sorted from them (not recorded which). The origin of the receptors is an adult woman who had mild COVID-19 (a few samples of this study predate the infection). Cell type and time point are not known.

This clonotype was seen a handful of times. V is TRBV7-6 and J is TRBJ1-3; D is unclear. The CDR3 has 16 amino acids. Germline CDR1 is SGHVS and CDR2 is FNYEAQ. Trimming removed 8 bases at V and 0 bases at J, with 17 bases between. The CDR3 loop is CASLGPPTGSGNTIYF. CDR3 coding DNA: TGTGCCAGCTTAGGACCTCCGACGGGCTCTGGAAACACCATATATTTT.

The DNA of the CDR3 is TGTGCCAGCAGTTCTCGGACAGGGGCCACTAATGAAAAACTGTTTTTT. Amino acids: CASSSRTGATNEKLFF. The rearrangement links TRBV5-6 to TRBJ1-4, with TRBD1 matching 9 bases. The CDR3 is 16 amino acids. CDR1 is SGHDT, CDR2 YYEEEE, per germline. V lost 5 bases to trimming and J lost 2 bases; unmatched junction nucleotides: 7. Based on the CDR3 plus reference TRBV5-6 and TRBJ1-4, the full variable domain is DAGVTQSPTHLIKTRGQQVTLRCSPKSGHDTVSWYQQALGQGPQFIFQYYEEEERQRGNFPDRFSGHQFPNYSSELNVNALLLGDSALYLCASSSRTGATNEKLFFGSGTQLSVL.

This clonotype was counted a few times. This chain connects TRBV20-1 to TRBJ2-2; the match to TRBD2 covers 9 bases. Germline values: CDR1 DFQATT, CDR2 SNEGSKA (reference sequence). V lost 0 bases, J lost 5 bases, and 7 bases stayed unmatched. The CDR3 runs to 16 residues. CDR3 DNA: TGCAGTGCTAGAGATCTGGCGGGAGGGCGTACCGGGGAGCTGTTTTTT. The encoded protein is CSARDLAGGRTGELFF.

The V call is TRBV27, the J call TRBJ2-6, with a possible D match to TRBD1 (7 bases). Trimming took 6 bases from V and 1 from J, leaving 13 bases between them. Per germline, CDR1 MNHEY and CDR2 SMNVEV (reference sequence). CDR3 length equals 16 residues. Here the CDR3 reads CASRSTGRSGANVLTF. The CDR3 nucleotides read TGTGCCAGCAGATCGACAGGGAGGTCTGGGGCCAACGTCCTGACTTTC. The whole variable domain, remainder taken from reference TRBV27 and TRBJ2-6, is EAQVTQNPRYLITVTGKKLTVTCSQNMNHEYMSWYRQDPGLGLRQIYYSMNVEVTDKGDVPEGYKVSRKEKRNFPLILESPSPNQTSLYFCASRSTGRSGANVLTFGAGSRLTVL.

This clonotype came up a few times. J is TRBJ2-3 and V is TRBV7-9; 7 bases line up with TRBD1. V lost 2 bases, J lost 5 bases, and 7 bases stayed unmatched. The CDR3 is 15 amino acids. CDR1 SEHNR and CDR2 FQNEAQ come from the germline V gene (reference sequence). The CDR3 reads CASSLKTGSQDTQYF. The CDR3 bases are TGTGCCAGCAGCTTAAAGACAGGGTCACAAGATACGCAGTATTTT.

V is TRBV7-7 and J is TRBJ2-3; D ambiguous. The CDR3 is made up of 14 amino acids. Germline CDR1 is SSHAT and CDR2 is FNYEAQ (reference sequence). CDR3 DNA sequence: TGTGCTAGCCCCCTAAATGGGGACACAGATACGCAGTATTTT. Translation gives CASPLNGDTDTQYF.

This clonotype was picked up one time. The chain employs TRBV7-2 and TRBJ2-1; D not resolved. Germline CDR1 is SGHTA and CDR2 is FQGNSA. Trimming removed 1 base at V and 14 bases at J, with 18 bases between. The CDR3 runs 14 residues. This chain's CDR3 is CASSLGLGVWNEFF. The CDR3 DNA sequence: TGTGCCAGCAGCTTAGGGCTAGGCGTGTGGAACGAGTTCTTC.

This clonotype was detected only a few times. V is TRBV5-1 and J is TRBJ2-7; a possible D gene is TRBD2 (5 bases). V lost 4 bases and J 3 bases, leaving 14 bases between the germline ends. Germline V CDR1 and CDR2: SGHRS, YFSETQ. The CDR3 length is 14 residues. CDR3 protein: CASSPEDGLYEQYF. CDR3 sequence (DNA): TGCGCCAGCAGCCCGGAGGATGGGCTCTACGAGCAGTACTTC.

This clonotype was counted a few times. The chain combines TRBV14 with TRBJ2-7, with 13 bases that match TRBD2. The CDR3 has 14 amino acids. Per germline, CDR1 SGHDN and CDR2 FVKESK. J was trimmed by 6 bases and V by 6 bases; bases with no gene match: 5. CDR3 sequence (DNA): TGTGCCAGCAGGCGGACTAGCGGGAGAGGCGAGCAGTACTTC. It encodes CASRRTSGRGEQYF.

This clonotype has just a few counts. The J gene is TRBJ1-1, the V gene TRBV6-1, with D tentatively TRBD1 (5 bases). The CDR3 contains 15 residues. V was shortened by 4 bases and J by 1 base, with 13 bases between the two germline ends. The germline gives CDR1 MNHNS, CDR2 SASEGT. The CDR3 DNA sequence: TGTGCCAGCAGTGTACCGGGACGGAAGAACACTGAAGCTTTCTTT. Its translation is CASSVPGRKNTEAFF.

V gene TRBV7-9 combines with J gene TRBJ1-5; 8 positions agree with TRBD1. The ends lost 0 bases at V and 6 bases at J; junction bases unmatched: 7. CDR1 SEHNR and CDR2 FQNEAQ come from the germline V gene (reference sequence). This CDR3 has 16 residues. The CDR3 DNA reads TGTGCCAGCAGCTTAGCTCGGACAGGGTCCAGTCAGCCCCAGCATTTT. It translates to CASSLARTGSSQPQHF.

The table lists this clonotype with a few counts. The chain joins TRBV20-1 to TRBJ2-5, with D tentatively TRBD1 (5 bases). V lost 5 bases and J lost 0, with 13 bases in between. The CDR3 has 14 residues. Per the germline V gene, CDR1 is DFQATT and CDR2 is SNEGSKA (reference sequence). This CDR3 is CSADARTYQETQYF. The CDR3 nucleotides are TGCAGTGCTGACGCCCGGACATACCAAGAGACCCAGTACTTC.

The chain links TRBV12-3 or TRBV12-4 to TRBJ2-5; 9 positions agree with TRBD1. The CDR3 is 12 amino acids. The V gene end was trimmed by 6 bases and the J gene end by 6 bases; junction bases not matched to a gene: 2. The CDR3 DNA is TGTGCCAGCAGGGGGACAGGGCAGACCCAGTACTTC. Its protein is CASRGTGQTQYF.

The chain recombines TRBV7-8 with TRBJ2-5; D call uncertain. The CDR3 spans 12 residues. Germline assignment: CDR1 SGHVS and CDR2 FQNEAQ. V lost 5 bases to trimming and J lost 4 bases, with 8 bases between them. Here the CDR3 reads CASSPMGETQYF. CDR3 nucleotides: TGTGCCAGCAGCCCAATGGGAGAGACCCAGTACTTC.

This clonotype has more than one count but fewer than ten. V is TRBV24-1 and J is TRBJ2-7, with 8 nucleotides matching TRBD1. Trimming cost V 3 bases and J 3 bases; bases outside gene matches: 6. The germline CDR1 and CDR2 sequences are KGHDR and SFDVKD. This CDR3 is 15 amino acids long. CDR3 sequence (DNA): TGTGCCACCAGTGATCCCCGGACAGGGAACTACGAGCAGTACTTC. Its protein product is CATSDPRTGNYEQYF.

The chain uses TRBV20-1 and TRBJ2-1, with a possible D match to TRBD2 (6 bases). Germline V CDR1 and CDR2: DFQATT, SNEGSKA (reference sequence). With 0 bases removed from V and 4 bases from J, the gap between germline ends came to 10 bases. The CDR3 totals 14 residues. The CDR3 bases are TGCAGTGCTAGAGAACTAGCTGCTTACAATGAGCAGTTCTTC. It codes for CSARELAAYNEQFF.

As DNA, the CDR3 is TGTGCCAGCGCAGTTACCGACGAGGACACTGAAGCTTTCTTT. This encodes CASAVTDEDTEAFF. The V call is TRBV27, the J call TRBJ1-1; no clear D. V was shortened by 8 bases and J by 3 bases, with 16 bases between the two germline ends. The V gene's germline CDR1 is MNHEY and CDR2 SMNVEV (reference sequence). The CDR3 is 14 residues long.

This clonotype showed up many times. V usage is TRBV24-1 and J usage is TRBJ2-5, with D uncertain. Per the germline V gene, CDR1 is KGHDR and CDR2 is SFDVKD. Trimming took off 1 base at V and 3 bases at J, with 11 bases between the two ends. The CDR3 covers 15 residues. CDR3 DNA sequence: TGTGCCACCAGTGATTTACCAGGCCTAAAAGAGACCCAGTACTTC. This codes for CATSDLPGLKETQYF.

This chain joins TRBV6-2 or TRBV6-3 and TRBJ2-7, with TRBD2 identical over 7 bases. The trim removed 5 bases at V and 4 bases at J, leaving 8 bases unmatched. The CDR3 contains 14 residues. Germline-derived CDR1 and CDR2 are MNHEY and SVGEGT. As DNA, the CDR3 is TGTGCCAGCAGTGACCAGCGGGGCTTATACGAGCAGTACTTC. This gives the protein CASSDQRGLYEQYF.

There are a few counts of this clonotype. This chain joins TRBV12-3 or TRBV12-4 and TRBJ2-1; maybe TRBD1 (7 bases). The length of the CDR3 is 15 residues. V was clipped by 3 bases and J by 3 bases, with 12 bases between them. In DNA form, the CDR3 reads TGTGCCAGCAGTTTGGAGGGGGCGGACTACAATGAGCAGTTCTTC. It translates to CASSLEGADYNEQFF.

The chain carries TRBV3-1 and TRBJ1-4; maybe TRBD1 (6 bases). Trimming removed 3 bases at V and 7 bases at J, with 18 bases between. The CDR3 extends over 16 amino acids. The germline CDR1 and CDR2 sequences are LGHDT and YNNKEL (reference sequence). This CDR3 is CASSQGGHSQGEKLFF. In nucleotides, the CDR3 is TGTGCCAGCAGCCAGGGGGGGCACTCCCAGGGTGAAAAACTGTTTTTT.

This clonotype appeared a few times. The V call is TRBV7-9, the J call TRBJ2-7; a weak D match, TRBD1 (6 bases). V lost 1 base to trimming and J lost 2 bases, with 12 bases between them. The CDR3 is made up of 15 amino acids. The germline V gene encodes CDR1 SEHNR and CDR2 FQNEAQ (reference sequence). CDR3 region: CASSLEGDSTYEQYF. The CDR3 DNA reads as TGTGCCAGCAGCTTAGAGGGGGATTCTACCTACGAGCAGTACTTC.

This clonotype came up a few times. This chain uses TRBV11-2 with TRBJ2-7; 7 nucleotides match TRBD2. The V gene's germline CDR1 is SGHAT and CDR2 FQNNGV. This CDR3 has 14 residues. The J segment lost 0 bases and the V segment lost 5 bases, leaving 4 bases of the junction unmatched. In DNA form, the CDR3 reads TGTGCCAGCAGCCAATGGACTAGCTCCTACGAGCAGTACTTC. This translates into CASSQWTSSYEQYF.

This clonotype was counted at least ten times. This chain uses TRBV6-2 or TRBV6-3 with TRBJ2-1; 8 nucleotides line up with TRBD2. V lost 3 bases to trimming and J lost 4 bases; unmatched junction nucleotides: 8. Germline CDR1 reads MNHEY; CDR2 reads SVGEGT. CDR3 size: 16 residues. The CDR3 sequence is CASSYRDPGGYNEQFF. The CDR3 DNA follows: TGTGCCAGCAGTTATCGGGACCCGGGGGGGTACAATGAGCAGTTCTTC.

The V call is TRBV6-2 or TRBV6-3, the J call TRBJ1-2; 8 nucleotides agree with TRBD1. There are 15 residues in the CDR3. V lost 4 bases to trimming and J lost 5 bases; unmatched junction nucleotides: 9. Per germline, CDR1 MNHEY and CDR2 SVGEGT. The CDR3 region is CASSSTGGGFYGYTF. In nucleotides, the CDR3 is TGTGCCAGCAGTTCTACAGGGGGGGGATTTTATGGCTACACCTTC.

The V call is TRBV24-1, the J call TRBJ2-1; D is perhaps TRBD2 (6 bases). The CDR3 extends over 13 amino acids. V lost 9 bases to trimming and J lost 5 bases, with 13 bases between them. Germline V gene lookup returns CDR1 KGHDR and CDR2 SFDVKD. This chain's CDR3 is CATGVGRNNEQFF. CDR3 nucleotides: TGTGCCACCGGAGTGGGGAGGAACAATGAGCAGTTCTTC.

This clonotype was seen only a few times. The gene calls are TRBV7-2 and TRBJ1-3; a possible D gene is TRBD1 (5 bases). This CDR3 has 15 amino acids. The germline CDR1 and CDR2 sequences are SGHTA and FQGNSA. V lost 1 base, J lost 4 bases, and 11 bases lay in between. The DNA of the CDR3 is TGTGCCAGCAGCTTAGGAGCAGGACAAGGAAACACCATATATTTT. Protein sequence: CASSLGAGQGNTIYF. Drawing the rest from reference TRBV7-2 and TRBJ1-3, the complete variable domain is GAGVSQSPSNKVTEKGKDVELRCDPISGHTALYWYRQSLGQGLEFLIYFQGNSAPDKSGLPSDRFSAERTGGSVSTLTIQRTQQEDSAVYLCASSLGAGQGNTIYFGEGSWLTVV.